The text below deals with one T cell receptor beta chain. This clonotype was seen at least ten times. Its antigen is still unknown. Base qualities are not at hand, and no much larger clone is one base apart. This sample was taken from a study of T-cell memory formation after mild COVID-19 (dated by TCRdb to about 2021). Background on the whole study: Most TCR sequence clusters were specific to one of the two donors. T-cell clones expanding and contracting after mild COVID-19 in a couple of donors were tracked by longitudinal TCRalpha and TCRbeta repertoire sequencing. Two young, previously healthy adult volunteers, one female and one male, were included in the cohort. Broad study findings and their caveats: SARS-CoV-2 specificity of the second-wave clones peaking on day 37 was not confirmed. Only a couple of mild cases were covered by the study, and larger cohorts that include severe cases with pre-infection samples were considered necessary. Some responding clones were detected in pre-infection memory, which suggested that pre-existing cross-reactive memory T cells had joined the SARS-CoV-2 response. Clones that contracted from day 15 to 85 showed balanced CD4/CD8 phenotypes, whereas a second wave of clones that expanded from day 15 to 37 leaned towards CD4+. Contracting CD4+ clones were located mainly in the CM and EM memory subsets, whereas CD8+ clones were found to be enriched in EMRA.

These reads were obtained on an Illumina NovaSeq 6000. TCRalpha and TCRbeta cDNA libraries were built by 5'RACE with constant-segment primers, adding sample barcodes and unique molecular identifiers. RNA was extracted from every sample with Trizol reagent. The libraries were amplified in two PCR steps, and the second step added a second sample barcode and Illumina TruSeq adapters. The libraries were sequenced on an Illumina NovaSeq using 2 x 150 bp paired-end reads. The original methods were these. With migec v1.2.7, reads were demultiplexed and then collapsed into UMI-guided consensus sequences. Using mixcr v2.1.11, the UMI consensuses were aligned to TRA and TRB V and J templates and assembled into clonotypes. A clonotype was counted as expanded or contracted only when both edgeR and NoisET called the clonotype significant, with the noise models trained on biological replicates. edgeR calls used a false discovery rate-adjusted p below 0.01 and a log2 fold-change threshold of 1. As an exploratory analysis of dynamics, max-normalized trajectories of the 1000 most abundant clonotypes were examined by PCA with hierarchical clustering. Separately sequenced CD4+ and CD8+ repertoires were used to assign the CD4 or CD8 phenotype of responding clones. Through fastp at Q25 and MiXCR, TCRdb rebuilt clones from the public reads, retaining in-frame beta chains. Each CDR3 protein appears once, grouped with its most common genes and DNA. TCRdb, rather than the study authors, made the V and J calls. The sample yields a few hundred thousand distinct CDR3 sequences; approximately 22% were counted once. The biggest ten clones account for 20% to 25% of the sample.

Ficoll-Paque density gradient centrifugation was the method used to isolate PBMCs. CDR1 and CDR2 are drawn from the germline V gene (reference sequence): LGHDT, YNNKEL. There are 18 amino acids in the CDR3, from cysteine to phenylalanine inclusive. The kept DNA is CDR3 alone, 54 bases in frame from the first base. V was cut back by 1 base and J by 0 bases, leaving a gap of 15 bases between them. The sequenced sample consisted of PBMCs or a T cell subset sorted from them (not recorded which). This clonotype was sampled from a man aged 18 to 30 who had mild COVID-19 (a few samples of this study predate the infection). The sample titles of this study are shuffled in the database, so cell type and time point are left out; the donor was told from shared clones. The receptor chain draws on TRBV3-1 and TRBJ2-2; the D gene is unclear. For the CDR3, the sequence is CASSQAITVTANTGELFF. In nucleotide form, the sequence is TGTGCCAGCAGCCAAGCGATTACGGTGACCGCGAACACCGGGGAGCTGTTTTTT.